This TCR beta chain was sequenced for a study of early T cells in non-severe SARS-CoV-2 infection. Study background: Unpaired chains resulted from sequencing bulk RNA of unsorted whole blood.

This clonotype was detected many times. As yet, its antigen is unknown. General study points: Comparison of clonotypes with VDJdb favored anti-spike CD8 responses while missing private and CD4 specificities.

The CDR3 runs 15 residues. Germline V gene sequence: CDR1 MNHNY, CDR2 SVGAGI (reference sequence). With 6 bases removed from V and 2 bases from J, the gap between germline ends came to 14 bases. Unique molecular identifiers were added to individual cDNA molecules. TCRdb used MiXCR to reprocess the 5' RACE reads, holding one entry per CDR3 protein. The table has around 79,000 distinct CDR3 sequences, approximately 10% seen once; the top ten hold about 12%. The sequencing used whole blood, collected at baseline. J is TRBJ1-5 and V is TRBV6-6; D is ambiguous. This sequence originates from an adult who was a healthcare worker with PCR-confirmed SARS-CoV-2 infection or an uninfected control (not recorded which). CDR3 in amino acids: CASSPPGSGNQPQHF. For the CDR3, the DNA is TGTGCCAGCAGCCCCCCCGGGAGTGGCAATCAGCCCCAGCATTTT.